A selection of T cell receptor beta chains follows, all from one sample in a study of cytomegalovirus exposure and HLA in healthy donors. Sequencing used immunoSEQ multiplex PCR; TCRdb keeps in-frame clones, though not all of them. The sample yields about 150,000 clones, under 80% seen once. Input material: PBMCs. These receptor sequences come from a man aged 30 to 45 in good health and CMV-seronegative. CDR3s include the opening cysteine and the closing phenylalanine or tryptophan. D genes are given only for firm matches. Rows may omit the clone size; those that give it use once, few, many or a size class.

TRBJ2-7 TRBV29-1 TRBD2 . TGCAGCGTTGAAGATCTGAACGGGGGGGCTTACGAGCAGTACTTC CSVEDLNGGAYEQYF
TRBJ2-2 TRBV19 TRBD1 . TGTGCCAGTAATACAGGGGAAACCGGGGAGCTGTTTTTT CASNTGETGELFF
TRBJ2-3 TRBV7-3 . . TGTGCCAGCAGCTCGAAGGGAGGAGATACGCAGTATTTT CASSSKGGDTQYF
TRBJ1-2 TRBV7-9 . . TGTTCCAGCAGCTCCACAGCAGAAAACTATGGCTACACCTTC CSSSSTAENYGYTF
TRBJ2-7 TRBV6-1 . . TGTGCCAGCAGTGCGTCGTACGAGCAGTACTTC CASSASYEQYF
TRBJ2-3 TRBV28 TRBD1 once TGTGCCAGCAGTGGGACAGGGAGGGGAGATACGCAGTATTTT CASSGTGRGDTQYF
TRBJ2-7 TRBV6-5 TRBD1 . TGTGCCAGCAGTTCCCCGAACAGGGGGCGCGTCTACGAGCAGTACTTC CASSSPNRGRVYEQYF
TRBJ2-2 TRBV5-1 TRBD2 once TGCGCCAGCAGCTTGGTCGCGGGGGGAGCGAACACCGGGGAGCTGTTTTTT CASSLVAGGANTGELFF
TRBJ2-2 TRBV27 TRBD2 . TGTGCCAGCAGCCTAGCTGCGGGGGGGCCCGCCGGGGAGCTGTTTTTT CASSLAAGGPAGELFF
TRBJ1-2 TRBV5-1 TRBD1 . TGCGCCAGCAGCACGGGACAGATTAACTATGGCTACACCTTC CASSTGQINYGYTF
TRBJ1-2 TRBV4-3 . . TGCGCCAGCATGGATCCCGGCGCGAGGAAAGATGGCCACACCTTC CASMDPGARKDGHTF
TRBJ1-6 TRBV14 TRBD1 . TGTGCCAGCAGCCAAGGACAGGGTCTTTATAATTCACCCCTCCACTTT CASSQGQGLYNSPLHF
TRBJ2-7 TRBV5-1 . . TGCGCCAGCAGCTTACCAGGTGGCTACGAGCAGTACTTC CASSLPGGYEQYF
TRBJ2-2 TRBV6-1 . . TGTGCCAGCAGCCTTTTCGTGCTCGAGGCCGGGGAGCTGTTTTTT CASSLFVLEAGELFF
TRBJ1-6 TRBV19 TRBD1 . TGTGCCAGTAGTTCGACCTACAGGGGCGGGGATTCACCCCTCCACTTT CASSSTYRGGDSPLHF
TRBJ2-5 TRBV19 . . TGTGCCAGTAGTACGGGGGGCTATTACCAAGAGACCCAGTACTTC CASSTGGYYQETQYF
TRBJ1-1 TRBV28 . . TGTGCCAGCGGCCCTGGGACTGGCTCTGAAGCTTTCTTT CASGPGTGSEAFF
TRBJ2-7 TRBV5-4 TRBD1 . TGTGCCAGCAGCTCGACAGGGTCCAGCGACGAGCAGTACTTC CASSSTGSSDEQYF
TRBJ1-5 TRBV19 . few TGTGCCAGTAGTCCAGGGATAGGCAATCAGCCCCAGCATTTT CASSPGIGNQPQHF
TRBJ1-2 TRBV28 TRBD1 . TGTGCCAGCAGTTTCGACCCACCGGGACAGAGCCCTGGCTACACCTTC CASSFDPPGQSPGYTF
TRBJ2-5 TRBV20-1 TRBD1 . TGCGGGGGACAGGCTCAAGAGACCCAGTACTTC CGGQAQETQYF
TRBJ1-5 TRBV30 . . TGTGCCTGGAGTGTTAGGGGGGGCGGTCAGCCCCAGCATTTT CAWSVRGGGQPQHF
TRBJ1-6 TRBV29-1 TRBD1 . TGCAGCGAGTATGACAGGGGACAGCTAAATTCACCCCTCCACTTT CSEYDRGQLNSPLHF
TRBJ1-5 TRBV28 TRBD1 . TGTGCCAGCAGTTTAAGGGGGCCCCAGCCCCAGAATTTT CASSLRGPQPQNF
TRBJ2-7 TRBV7-8 TRBD1 . TGTGCCAGCAGCTCCGGGACAGGGGCCAGCGAGCAGTACTTC CASSSGTGASEQYF
TRBJ2-5 TRBV6-5 . few TGTGCCAGCAGTGAACGTCCAGAAATGAAGACCCAGTACTTC CASSERPEMKTQYF
TRBJ1-5 TRBV28 . . TGTGCCAGCAGCCGGTTGAGAAATAGCAATCAGCCCCAGCATTTT CASSRLRNSNQPQHF
TRBJ2-3 TRBV7-3 TRBD2 . TGTGCCAGCAGCTTAACGGGTGCGGGGGTGTCAGATACGCAGTATTTT CASSLTGAGVSDTQYF
TRBJ2-3 TRBV5-1 TRBD2 . TGCGCCAGCAGCTTGGGGTCTAGCGGGCGCACAGATACGCAGTATTTT CASSLGSSGRTDTQYF
TRBJ2-2 TRBV5-1 TRBD1 . TGCGCCAGCAGCAACCGACAGGGGGAGCCCACCGGGGAGCTGTTTTTT CASSNRQGEPTGELFF
TRBJ1-5 TRBV28 TRBD1 . TGTGCCGTCAGGACAGGGTTCGTTAATCAGCCCCAGCATTTT CAVRTGFVNQPQHF
TRBJ1-1 TRBV30 TRBD1 . TGTGCCTGGAAACAGGGGGACACTGAAGCTTTCTTT CAWKQGDTEAFF
TRBJ1-2 TRBV30 TRBD1 . TGTGCCTGGAGTAGAGAGGGGACAGGGGCTAACTATGGCTACACCTTC CAWSREGTGANYGYTF
TRBJ2-2 TRBV19 . . TGTGCCATCCAGGGATCCGGGGAGCTGTTTTTT CAIQGSGELFF
TRBJ2-1 TRBV29-1 . . TGCAGCGTTGATTCAAGGGGCACTTACAATGAGCAGTTCTTC CSVDSRGTYNEQFF
TRBJ2-3 TRBV29-1 TRBD1 . TGCAGCGTTGAGATGGACAGGGCGGGCACAGATACGCAGTATTTT CSVEMDRAGTDTQYF
TRBJ1-5 TRBV2 . . TGTGCCAGCAGTGAAGCGGGGGGGTCAAGCAATCAGCCCCAGAATTTT CASSEAGGSSNQPQNF
TRBJ2-3 TRBV7-2 TRBD2 . TGTGCCAGCAGCTTCACTAGCGCTTACACAGATACGCAGTATTTT CASSFTSAYTDTQYF
TRBJ1-3 TRBV2 . few TGTGCCAGCGGAGACTACCGCGGTGGAAACACCATATATTTT CASGDYRGGNTIYF
TRBJ2-5 TRBV7-2 . . TGTGCCAGCAGCTTAGTAGCTGCTGGGACTGGAGAGACCCAGTACTTC CASSLVAAGTGETQYF
TRBJ2-7 TRBV6-5 TRBD1 . TGTGCCAGCAGGATCGGGACAGGGGGCGAGCAGTACTTC CASRIGTGGEQYF
TRBJ2-1 TRBV29-1 . . TGCAGCGTTGAACCCAGGGGCAATGAGCAGTTCTTC CSVEPRGNEQFF
TRBJ1-2 TRBV4-2 TRBD1 . TGTGCCAGCAGCCAAGTTGGTGGAGGGGGCGACTATGGCTACACCTTC CASSQVGGGGDYGYTF
TRBJ2-1 TRBV5-6 . . TGTGCCAGCAGCGCTGCGTCCGTGAGCAATGAGCAGTTCTTC CASSAASVSNEQFF
TRBJ2-2 TRBV4-2 TRBD2 . TGTGCCAGCAGCCAAGAGGGAGGGTCGTTCACCGGGGAGCTGTTTTTT CASSQEGGSFTGELFF
TRBJ1-1 TRBV9 . . TGTGCCAGCAGCGTAGCCGGGACTGGTGAAGCTTTCTTT CASSVAGTGEAFF
TRBJ1-2 TRBV19 TRBD1 . TGTGCCAGTAGTACCGGGACAGGGGGTTTTGGCTACACCTTC CASSTGTGGFGYTF
TRBJ2-3 TRBV4-2 . . TGTGCCAGCAGCCAAGAATTTAACACAGATACGCAGTATTTT CASSQEFNTDTQYF
TRBJ1-4 TRBV2 . . TGTGCCAGCAGAAACCAGGGGTTGGCGGAAAAACTGTTTTTT CASRNQGLAEKLFF
TRBJ2-7 TRBV27 . . TGTGCCAGCAGTTTACTAATTTCGGGCAGGGCTACCTACGAGCAGTACTTC CASSLLISGRATYEQYF
TRBJ1-2 TRBV5-4 TRBD1 few TGTGCCAGCAGACCGGGACAGGACAACAGTAACTATGGCTACACCTTC CASRPGQDNSNYGYTF
TRBJ2-5 TRBV6-1 TRBD2 . TGTGCCAGCAGTGAAGCGGGGGGGGAGACCCAGTACTTC CASSEAGGETQYF
TRBJ2-5 TRBV15 TRBD2 once TGTGCCACCAGCAGAGATCGTACACTAGCGGAAGAGACCCAGTACTTC CATSRDRTLAEETQYF
TRBJ1-2 TRBV29-1 . . TGCAGCGTTGAATATCCGGGTCGGGGCTACACCTTC CSVEYPGRGYTF
TRBJ2-1 TRBV25-1 TRBD1 once TGTGCCAGCAGTGATCCAGGGGACAGGGGGACGGATGAGCAGTTCTTC CASSDPGDRGTDEQFF